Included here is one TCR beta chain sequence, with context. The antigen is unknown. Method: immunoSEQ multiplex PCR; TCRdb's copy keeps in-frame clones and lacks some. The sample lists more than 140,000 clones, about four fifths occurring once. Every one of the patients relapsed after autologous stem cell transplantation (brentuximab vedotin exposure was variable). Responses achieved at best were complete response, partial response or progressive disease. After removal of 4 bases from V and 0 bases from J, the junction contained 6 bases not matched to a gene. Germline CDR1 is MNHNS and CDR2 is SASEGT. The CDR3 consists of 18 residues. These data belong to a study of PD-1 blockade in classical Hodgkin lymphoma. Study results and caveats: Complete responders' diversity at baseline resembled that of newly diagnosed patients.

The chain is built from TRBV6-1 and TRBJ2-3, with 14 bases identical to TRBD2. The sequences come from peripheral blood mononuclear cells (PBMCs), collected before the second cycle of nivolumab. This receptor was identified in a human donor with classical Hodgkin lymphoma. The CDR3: CASSGWTSGGSSTDTQYF. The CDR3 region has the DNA TGTGCCAGCAGTGGCTGGACTAGCGGGGGGTCTAGCACAGATACGCAGTATTTT.